Following are 18 T cell receptor beta chains from one sample sequenced in a study of prognosis after radiotherapy for stage I lung cancer. Amplification of TCR beta CDR3 from genomic DNA used two-round multiplex PCR. Primers specific to each TRBV and TRBJ gene were used in first-round PCR. TCRdb re-derived calls from the multiplex PCR reads in MiXCR, one entry per CDR3 protein. The data contain some 39,000 distinct CDR3 sequences, roughly a quarter of them singletons. Sequenced here: PBMCs, sampled before or after stereotactic body radiation therapy (not recorded which). Receptor source: a donor over 45 with non-small cell lung cancer.

Ten or more counts support this clonotype. The rearrangement uses TRBV12-3 or TRBV12-4 and TRBJ2-1; D unclear. Trimming left V 6 bases short and J 9 bases short, with 12 bases between. The CDR3 extends over 12 amino acids. Here the CDR3 DNA reads TGTGCCAGCAGCCCTACTGCAGGTGAGCAGTTCTTC. Translating it yields CASSPTAGEQFF.

This clonotype was counted between two and nine times. A much bigger clone sits one base away, suggesting this may be a read error. The chain combines TRBV7-9 with TRBJ1-1; D is uncertain. CDR1 SEHNR and CDR2 FQNEAQ come from the germline V gene (reference sequence). The CDR3 consists of 14 residues. V shed 1 base and J shed 6 bases, with 12 bases lying between them. The chain's CDR3 is CASSLEFSHAEAFF. As DNA, the CDR3 is TGTGCCAGCAGCTTAGAATTTTCTCACGCTGAAGCTTTCTTT.

This clonotype was counted ten times or more. This chain links TRBV5-1 with TRBJ2-7; weak D call: TRBD1 (6 bases). The V gene lost 4 bases and the J gene lost 2 bases, with 16 bases spanning the gap. The CDR3 is made up of 15 amino acids. Germline-derived CDR1 and CDR2 are SGHRS and YFSETQ. CDR3 nucleotides: TGCGCCAGCAGCGGTGCCGGGACACAAGCCTACGAGCAGTACTTC. Encoded protein: CASSGAGTQAYEQYF.

This clonotype has a handful of counts. With a much larger clone just one base away, this may be a read error. The chain uses TRBV12-3 or TRBV12-4 and TRBJ2-7; D ambiguous. This CDR3 is 12 amino acids long. In DNA form, the CDR3 reads TGTACCAGCAGTCGAGGCGTATACGAGCAGTACTTC. Translating gives CTSSRGVYEQYF.

The chain links TRBV3-1 to TRBJ2-5; 13 bases are shared with TRBD2. V trimming: 3 bases; J trimming: 5 bases; junction bases outside the gene matches: 15. Germline-derived CDR1 and CDR2 are LGHDT and YNNKEL (reference sequence). The CDR3 runs to 19 residues. The CDR3 nucleotides are TGTGCCAGCAGCCAGGGGACTAGCGGGGATGCCCTGCTTATGGAGACCCAGTACTTC. Translated, it gives CASSQGTSGDALLMETQYF.

At least ten counts were recorded for this clonotype. CDR3 sequence: CASSSSLGTAYEQYF. The CDR3 DNA reads as TGTGCCAGCAGCTCATCCCTCGGGACTGCCTACGAGCAGTACTTC. V gene TRBV7-8 combines with J gene TRBJ2-7; maybe TRBD2 (6 bases). Germline V gives CDR1 SGHVS, CDR2 FQNEAQ. Trimming removed 4 bases from V and 2 bases from J, with 15 bases in between. This CDR3 comprises 15 residues.

This clonotype showed up many times. This sequence joins TRBV5-1 and TRBJ2-1; TRBD1 matches at 8 bases. The CDR3 consists of 18 residues. V trimming: 4 bases; J trimming: 3 bases; junction bases outside the gene matches: 15. The germline V gene encodes CDR1 SGHRS and CDR2 YFSETQ. The CDR3 DNA follows: TGCGCCAGCAGCCCTCGATCATCCGGGACAGGTAACTACAATGAGCAGTTCTTC. Its translation is CASSPRSSGTGNYNEQFF.

The chain uses TRBV6-1 and TRBJ1-5; tentatively, D is TRBD1 (5 bases). The V end lost 7 bases, the J end lost 5 bases, and 18 bases lay between the germline ends. Germline CDR1 and CDR2: MNHNS and SASEGT. This CDR3 has 15 residues. In DNA, the CDR3 is TGTGCCAGCATCCCCTCCGGGACGGTCTATCAGCCCCAGCATTTT. Encoded protein: CASIPSGTVYQPQHF.

Ten or more counts support this clonotype. This chain connects TRBV30 to TRBJ1-1; D call uncertain. Trimming left V 1 base short and J 1 base short, with 16 bases between. This CDR3 comprises 16 residues. Germline V CDR1 and CDR2: GTSNPN, SVGIG (reference sequence). The CDR3 region has the DNA TGTGCCTGGAGTGCGACCGGGAGAAAACGGAACACTGAAGCTTTCTTT. Translated, it gives CAWSATGRKRNTEAFF.

Of note for this clonotype: This clone may be a read error of a much larger clone one base away. The V gene is TRBV10-3, the J gene TRBJ1-1, with 8 bases that match TRBD1. This CDR3 has 14 amino acids. Per germline, CDR1 ENHRY and CDR2 SYGVKD. The V segment lost 0 bases and the J segment 11 bases; nucleotides outside the gene matches: 8. DNA for the CDR3: TGTGCCATCAGTGAGTCCAATGGGGACAGGTCCGCTTTCTTT. Translated, it gives CAISESNGDRSAFF.

The rearrangement joins TRBV5-6 to TRBJ1-2, with a tentative D call TRBD1 (6 bases). Looked up from germline, CDR1 is SGHDT and CDR2 is YYEEEE. V shed 5 bases and J shed 6 bases, with 17 bases lying between them. The CDR3 length is 14 residues. The CDR3 loop is CASRGGETGNGYTF. CDR3 nucleotides: TGTGCCAGCAGGGGGGGCGAGACTGGGAATGGCTACACCTTC.

Ten or more counts support this clonotype. V gene TRBV20-1 combines with J gene TRBJ2-3; 7 positions agree with TRBD2. Looked up from germline, CDR1 is DFQATT and CDR2 is SNEGSKA (reference sequence). With V trimmed by 3 bases and J by 1 base, 13 bases remained unmatched. The CDR3 loop spans 17 amino acids. CDR3 region: CSARAPGLTRRTDTQYF. CDR3 in DNA: TGCAGTGCTAGGGCCCCGGGACTAACGAGACGCACAGATACGCAGTATTTT.

This clonotype has just one count. A read error may explain this, as a much larger clone is one base away. J is TRBJ2-1 and V is TRBV4-2; tentatively, D is TRBD1 or TRBD2 (6 bases each). The CDR3 is 17 residues long. V lost 1 base to trimming and J lost 6 bases, with 19 bases between them. Looked up from germline, CDR1 is LGHNA and CDR2 is YNFKEQ. The CDR3 nucleotides are TGTGCCAGCAGCCAAGTGTTAGGAGGGGGAGCGCGCAATGAGCAGTTCTTC. Its translation is CASSQVLGGGARNEQFF.

A remark on this clonotype: An end of the junction differs from the germline gene, which may be a read error. This chain connects TRBV2 to TRBJ2-6; maybe TRBD2 (6 bases). CDR3 length: 16 residues. CDR1 and CDR2 (germline): SNHLY, FYNNEI. CDR3 amino acids: CASSESGPAVANVLTF. CDR3 coding DNA: TGCGCCAGCAGTGAGAGCGGGCCAGCTGTGGCCAACGTCCTGACTTTC.

A few counts support this clonotype. This chain uses TRBV20-1 with TRBJ2-7; D perhaps matches TRBD2 (7 bases). CDR1 DFQATT and CDR2 SNEGSKA come from the germline V gene (reference sequence). This CDR3 has 16 amino acids. Trimming took off 0 bases at V and 2 bases at J, with 17 bases between the two ends. CDR3 in DNA: TGCAGTGCTAGAGATAGGGGGGGGAGGATTCCCTACGAGCAGTACTTC. Translating gives CSARDRGGRIPYEQYF.

A remark on this clonotype: This likely came from a read error, as a far larger clone is one base away. The chain has TRBV6-9 and TRBJ2-7; D might be TRBD1 or TRBD2, each matching 5 bases. Germline V gives CDR1 MNHGY, CDR2 SVAAGI. V was shortened by 7 bases and J by 3 bases, with 19 bases between the two germline ends. The CDR3 is 15 amino acids. The CDR3 protein is CASTSSGTVNYEQYF. CDR3 coding DNA: TGTGCCAGCACTTCTTCCGGGACGGTGAACTACGAGCAGTACTTC.

There are many counts of this clonotype. The J gene is TRBJ2-3, the V gene TRBV5-1; D is perhaps TRBD2 (6 bases). V was clipped by 4 bases and J by 2 bases, with 11 bases between them. This CDR3 has 14 residues. Germline lookup yields CDR1 SGHRS and CDR2 YFSETQ. In nucleotides, the CDR3 is TGCGCCAGCAGCCCCGGACTATACACAGATACGCAGTATTTT. This gives the protein CASSPGLYTDTQYF.

This clonotype was seen repeatedly, ten times or more. The rearrangement joins TRBV2 to TRBJ2-3; D may be TRBD1 (5 bases). The CDR3 totals 14 residues. Germline CDR1 is SNHLY and CDR2 is FYNNEI. V lost 6 bases and J 5 bases, leaving 15 bases between the germline ends. The CDR3 sequence is CASSPGRGVDTQYF. In DNA, the CDR3 is TGTGCCAGCAGCCCCGGAAGGGGCGTAGATACGCAGTATTTT.